The 30 T cell receptor beta chains below come from one sample, sequenced in a study of blood T cell repertoires in COVID-19. TCRdb's copy holds only in-frame clones and misses some; the assay was immunoSEQ multiplex PCR. The sample includes 250,000 to 400,000 clones, about 91% of them seen just once. Sequenced input: peripheral blood. The receptors stem from a woman in her 30s with COVID-19, enrolled during active disease.

This chain connects TRBV7-9 to TRBJ2-1, with TRBD2 as a possible D gene (6 bases). CDR1 is SEHNR and CDR2 is FQNEAQ in the germline V gene (reference sequence). CDR3 length equals 17 residues. Trimming stripped 5 bases from V and 1 base from J, with 18 bases between. This chain's CDR3 is CASSPGLSETSYNEQFF. CDR3 coding DNA: TGTGCCAGCAGCCCGGGACTTTCCGAAACGTCCTACAATGAGCAGTTCTTC.

This sequence joins TRBV30 and TRBJ1-5, with D maybe TRBD1 (5 bases). Germline V CDR1 and CDR2: GTSNPN, SVGIG (reference sequence). The CDR3 totals 13 residues. V gave up 4 bases and J gave up 3 bases, with 10 bases separating them. CDR3 DNA sequence: TGTGCCTGGACTAGGGGAAACAATCAGCCCCAGCATTTT. It is translated as CAWTRGNNQPQHF.

This clone is a singleton in its sample. V gene TRBV25-1 combines with J gene TRBJ1-4; unclear D gene. Trimming cost V 4 bases and J 10 bases, with 13 bases left between them. From germline, CDR1 is MGHDK and CDR2 SYGVNS. The CDR3 consists of 13 residues. The CDR3 DNA reads TGTGCCAGCAGTGCGCGCGGACTGGGAAAACTGTTTTTT. It is translated as CASSARGLGKLFF.

This clone turned up a few times. The rearrangement uses TRBV7-9 and TRBJ1-2; 7 bases match TRBD1. V was clipped by 5 bases and J by 6 bases; unmatched bases: 12. The CDR3 contains 15 residues. The germline V gene encodes CDR1 SEHNR and CDR2 FQNEAQ (reference sequence). The CDR3 DNA reads as TGTGCCAGCAGCACTTCAGGGGGTTCATTGGATGGCTACACCTTC. This encodes CASSTSGGSLDGYTF.

The gene calls are TRBV6-5 and TRBJ2-1; 9 bases map to TRBD2. This CDR3 has 15 residues. With 2 bases clipped from V and 5 bases from J, the junction kept 4 bases outside the gene matches. The germline V gene has CDR1 MNHEY and CDR2 SVGAGI. The CDR3 sequence is CASSYVAGVHNEQFF. The CDR3 nucleotides are TGTGCCAGCAGTTACGTAGCGGGGGTTCACAATGAGCAGTTCTTC.

This clone was seen a single time. This chain joins TRBV6-5 and TRBJ1-6; no clear D gene. This CDR3 contains 15 residues. Trimming pared 4 bases from V and 7 bases from J, leaving 14 bases between. The germline V gene encodes CDR1 MNHEY and CDR2 SVGAGI. CDR3 protein: CASSSSAEWNSPLHF. In DNA form, the CDR3 reads TGTGCCAGCAGTTCCTCCGCTGAGTGGAATTCACCCCTCCACTTT.

The chain links TRBV12-5 to TRBJ2-5; 7 nucleotides line up with TRBD2. Germline V gives CDR1 LGHNT, CDR2 FRNRAP. With 5 bases clipped from V and 2 bases from J, the junction kept 5 bases outside the gene matches. This CDR3 contains 14 residues. CDR3 sequence (DNA): TGTGCTAGTGGTCCGGGGGGTACACAAGAGACCCAGTACTTC. Translation gives CASGPGGTQETQYF.

The chain carries TRBV5-1 and TRBJ2-4, with a weak D call TRBD1 (5 bases). CDR1 and CDR2 from the germline V gene are SGHRS and YFSETQ. CDR3 size: 15 residues. The ends were cut back, 0 bases at V and 4 bases at J, with 11 bases in the middle. CDR3 sequence: CASSLEPRQKNIQYF. The CDR3 region has the DNA TGCGCCAGCAGCTTGGAACCTAGACAGAAAAACATTCAGTACTTC.

The chain recombines TRBV12-5 with TRBJ1-5; D is unclear. The CDR3 consists of 15 residues. Germline V lookup: CDR1 LGHNT, CDR2 FRNRAP. With 7 bases removed from V and 2 bases from J, the gap between germline ends came to 15 bases. This chain's CDR3 is CASALSAGGNQPQHF. The CDR3 DNA reads TGTGCTAGTGCCCTATCGGCCGGGGGCAATCAGCCCCAGCATTTT.

J is TRBJ2-2 and V is TRBV12-3 or TRBV12-4, with 8 bases identical to TRBD1. The CDR3 is made up of 13 amino acids. Trimming at V came to 6 bases and at J to 5 bases, leaving 2 bases not matched to a gene. CDR3 nucleotide sequence: TGTGCCAGCAGAGGACAGGGAACCGGGGAGCTGTTTTTT. Its translation is CASRGQGTGELFF.

The gene calls are TRBV27 and TRBJ1-1, with no clear D. Germline-derived CDR1 and CDR2 are MNHEY and SMNVEV (reference sequence). V dropped 3 bases and J dropped 0 bases, with 11 bases sitting between them. This CDR3 spans 15 amino acids. As DNA, the CDR3 is TGTGCCAGCAGTTTCACCGTACCTATGAACACTGAAGCTTTCTTT. Residues: CASSFTVPMNTEAFF.

This chain joins TRBV10-3 and TRBJ2-5; the match to TRBD1 covers 7 bases. J gave up 2 bases and V 6 bases, and 6 bases lay outside the gene matches. CDR3 length: 14 amino acids. CDR1 and CDR2 (germline): ENHRY, SYGVKD. The DNA for the CDR3 is TGTGCCATCAGCCCCGACAGGGCACAAGAGACCCAGTACTTC. It encodes CAISPDRAQETQYF.

The chain combines TRBV28 with TRBJ1-2, with a weak D call TRBD1 (5 bases). Trimming shortened V by 2 bases and J by 4 bases, and 14 bases separated the two germline ends. The V gene's germline CDR1 is MDHEN and CDR2 SYDVKM. The CDR3 extends over 15 amino acids. CDR3 sequence: CASSLGTGNLYGYTF. Here the CDR3 DNA reads TGTGCCAGCAGTTTAGGGACTGGGAACCTCTATGGCTACACCTTC.

This sequence joins TRBV7-2 and TRBJ2-7; 9 bases map to TRBD1. Trimming took 1 base from V and 2 from J; bases not matched to a gene: 3. From germline, CDR1 is SGHTA and CDR2 FQGNSA. The CDR3 spans 15 residues. CDR3 protein: CASSLVGTGTYEQYF. The CDR3 DNA reads TGTGCCAGCAGCTTAGTTGGGACAGGGACCTACGAGCAGTACTTC. Filled out from reference TRBV7-2 and TRBJ2-7, the complete variable domain reads GAGVSQSPSNKVTEKGKDVELRCDPISGHTALYWYRQSLGQGLEFLIYFQGNSAPDKSGLPSDRFSAERTGGSVSTLTIQRTQQEDSAVYLCASSLVGTGTYEQYFGPGTRLTVT.

The chain employs TRBV7-6 and TRBJ1-6, with a weak D call TRBD1 (6 bases). Trimming removed 5 bases at V and 7 bases at J, with 18 bases between. Germline V lookup: CDR1 SGHVS, CDR2 FNYEAQ. The CDR3 contains 16 residues. The CDR3 loop is CASSPLGEQGNSPLHF. The CDR3 bases are TGTGCCAGCAGCCCTCTGGGGGAGCAGGGGAATTCACCCCTCCACTTT.

The chain has TRBV7-2 and TRBJ1-1; D possibly corresponds to TRBD1 (5 bases). This CDR3 spans 14 amino acids. The ends were cut back, 7 bases at V and 6 bases at J, with 18 bases in the middle. Germline assignment: CDR1 SGHTA and CDR2 FQGNSA. The CDR3 sequence is CASTFMGLGAEAFF. The CDR3 DNA reads TGTGCCAGCACCTTTATGGGTTTAGGGGCTGAAGCTTTCTTT.

The rearrangement links TRBV5-6 to TRBJ1-5; possible D gene TRBD1, 6 bases. V lost 1 base and J 4 bases, leaving 12 bases between the germline ends. Germline V gives CDR1 SGHDT, CDR2 YYEEEE. This CDR3 region has 15 residues. The CDR3: CASSLRGGRNQPQHF. The CDR3 DNA reads as TGTGCCAGCAGCTTGAGGGGGGGCCGAAATCAGCCCCAGCATTTT.

This clone was found once. The genes are TRBV6-1 and TRBJ1-2; 7 bases agree with TRBD1. CDR1 is MNHNS, CDR2 SASEGT, per germline. The ends lost 3 bases at V and 8 bases at J; junction bases unmatched: 9. The CDR3 extends over 14 amino acids. The CDR3 DNA sequence: TGTGCCAGCAGTGACCAACAGGGGATGGGAGGCTACACCTTC. Its translation is CASSDQQGMGGYTF.

This clone was counted only a few times. This chain joins TRBV4-1 and TRBJ2-2, with D possibly TRBD2 on 6 matching bases. CDR3 length: 15 residues. The germline gives CDR1 MGHRA, CDR2 YSYEKL. V shed 5 bases and J shed 3 bases, with 13 bases lying between them. This CDR3 is CASSGRTGDTGELFF. The CDR3 bases are TGCGCCAGCAGCGGAAGAACGGGGGACACCGGGGAGCTGTTTTTT.

With respect to this clone: The sample holds other DNA sequences that translate to the same CDR3. This chain connects TRBV3-1 (or the pseudogene TRBV3-2) to TRBJ2-7, with TRBD1 as a possible D gene (5 bases). CDR1 is LGHDT and CDR2 is YNNKEL in the germline V gene (reference sequence). The CDR3 totals 13 residues. V dropped 4 bases and J dropped 0 bases, with 7 bases sitting between them. The CDR3 DNA is TGTGCCAGCAGCCCCGACAGCTCCTACGAGCAGTACTTC. This encodes CASSPDSSYEQYF.

This chain joins TRBV18 and TRBJ2-7; D is ambiguous. V shed 4 bases and J shed 5 bases, with 6 bases lying between them. Germline CDR1 is KGHSH and CDR2 is LQKENI. CDR3 length: 11 residues. The CDR3 nucleotides are TGTGCCAGCTCACTAGAAAACGAGCAGTACTTC. Its translation: CASSLENEQYF.

The genes are TRBV21-1 and TRBJ1-2; the table's D call, TRBD1, was not checked against the DNA. TRBV21-1 is flagged as a pseudogene. This CDR3 is built from 16 residues. In DNA form, the CDR3 reads TGTGCCAGCAGCGGGGGTGTACAGGGGGCGAAGGATGGCTACACCTTC. It translates to CASSGGVQGAKDGYTF.

V gene TRBV10-1 combines with J gene TRBJ1-2, with 7 bases lining up with TRBD1. The CDR3 has 12 residues. V dropped 6 bases and J dropped 7; count of bases not matched to a gene: 5. Germline lookup yields CDR1 WNHNN and CDR2 SYGVQD (reference sequence). CDR3 residues: CASRMTGFGYTF. CDR3 DNA: TGCGCCAGCAGGATGACAGGGTTTGGCTACACCTTC.

This rearrangement joins TRBV13 to TRBJ1-4, with 7 bases identical to TRBD1. With 5 bases clipped from V and 6 bases from J, the junction kept 6 bases outside the gene matches. CDR1 PRHDT and CDR2 FYEKMQ come from the germline V gene (reference sequence). The CDR3 extends over 14 amino acids. The CDR3, as DNA: TGTGCCAGCAGCCGCCGGGACAGAGATGAAAAACTGTTTTTT. It translates to CASSRRDRDEKLFF.

The V and J genes are TRBV18 and TRBJ1-5; TRBD1 is a possible D gene (5 bases). V lost 0 bases to trimming and J lost 3 bases, with 9 bases between them. The CDR3 loop spans 15 amino acids. From germline, CDR1 is KGHSH and CDR2 LQKENI. CDR3 loop: CASSPPGVNNQPQHF. Written as DNA, the CDR3 is TGTGCCAGCTCACCACCAGGGGTAAACAATCAGCCCCAGCATTTT.

The chain has TRBV29-1 and TRBJ2-1; 7 bases align to TRBD1. With 5 bases clipped from V and 6 bases from J, the junction kept 7 bases outside the gene matches. Germline V gene sequence: CDR1 SQVTM, CDR2 ANQGSEA. The CDR3 consists of 13 residues. The CDR3 coding sequence is TGCAGCGTTTATCAGGGGGATCTCAATGAGCAGTTCTTC. Translating it yields CSVYQGDLNEQFF.

This clone appeared a single time. The V and J genes are TRBV28 and TRBJ2-2; the D gene is possibly TRBD1 (7 bases). Per germline, CDR1 MDHEN and CDR2 SYDVKM. V lost 8 bases to trimming and J lost 2 bases, with 24 bases between them. This CDR3 has 18 residues. This CDR3 is CASRERGPNPLNTGELFF. As DNA, the CDR3 is TGTGCCAGCCGGGAGAGGGGGCCCAACCCCCTCAACACCGGGGAGCTGTTTTTT.

J is TRBJ1-1 and V is TRBV2; 8 nucleotides agree with TRBD1. V gave up 1 base and J gave up 0 bases; unmatched junction bases: 7. Germline-derived CDR1 and CDR2 are SNHLY and FYNNEI. The CDR3 is 17 residues long. The CDR3 here is CASSEEGTGSLNTEAFF. CDR3 in DNA: TGTGCCAGCAGTGAAGAGGGGACAGGAAGTCTGAACACTGAAGCTTTCTTT.

This clone was counted only a few times. V gene TRBV5-6 combines with J gene TRBJ2-7; a possible D gene is TRBD2 (6 bases). The CDR3 extends over 13 amino acids. Trimming cost V 1 base and J 3 bases, with 8 bases left between them. Germline CDR1 SGHDT, CDR2 YYEEEE. CDR3 DNA: TGTGCCAGCAGCTTGTTCGGGGGCTACGAGCAGTACGTC. Its translation: CASSLFGGYEQYV.

V and J are TRBV5-6 and TRBJ1-2, with 8 bases matching TRBD1. Germline V gives CDR1 SGHDT, CDR2 YYEEEE. The CDR3 spans 12 residues. Trimming removed 4 bases from V and 7 bases from J; junction bases left unmatched: 3. This chain's CDR3 is CASSQTGVGYTF. CDR3 coding DNA: TGTGCCAGCAGCCAGACAGGGGTTGGCTACACCTTC.